The 32 T cell receptor beta chains given below trace back to one sample, sequenced in a study of cytomegalovirus exposure and HLA in healthy donors. Primers for the PCR totalled 60 Vbeta and 13 Jbeta. The method was immunoSEQ multiplex PCR; TCRdb's version includes in-frame clones alone and lacks a portion of them. Found here are about 120,000 clones, 60% to 85% of them singletons; the top ten hold 4% to 5%. Sequenced material: PBMCs. Source of these receptors: a man over 45 in good health and CMV-seropositive.

The DNA of the CDR3 is TGTGCCAGCAGCTGGGGGCAGACCTACGAGCAGTACTTC. It codes for CASSWGQTYEQYF. The chain employs TRBV5-6 and TRBJ2-7, with D tentatively TRBD1 (6 bases). Trimming cost V 3 bases and J 2 bases, with 9 bases left between them. There are 13 residues in the CDR3. Per germline, CDR1 SGHDT and CDR2 YYEEEE.

This clone was counted a few times. The chain has TRBV9 and TRBJ2-3; D may be TRBD2 (5 bases). Germline CDR1 is SGDLS and CDR2 is YYNGEE. This CDR3 spans 15 amino acids. Trimming left V 5 bases short and J 3 bases short, with 16 bases between. The CDR3 protein is CASSGTSGWTDTQYF. The CDR3 nucleotides are TGTGCCAGCAGTGGTACTTCGGGGTGGACAGATACGCAGTATTTT.

The chain joins TRBV11-2 to TRBJ1-2; 7 bases are a match to TRBD1. After removal of 1 base from V and 7 bases from J, the junction contained 6 bases not matched to a gene. The germline V gene has CDR1 SGHAT and CDR2 FQNNGV. CDR3 length equals 14 residues. CDR3: CASSLGTGAIGYTF. The CDR3 DNA reads TGTGCCAGCAGCTTAGGGACAGGAGCTATTGGCTACACCTTC.

This sequence joins TRBV4-2 and TRBJ1-5, with D perhaps TRBD1 (5 bases). This CDR3 contains 14 residues. The ends were cut back, 0 bases at V and 2 bases at J, with 5 bases in the middle. Germline V gene sequence: CDR1 LGHNA, CDR2 YNFKEQ. The CDR3 sequence is CASSQEGGNQPQHF. CDR3 in DNA: TGTGCCAGCAGCCAAGAAGGGGGCAATCAGCCCCAGCATTTT.

The V call is TRBV4-2, the J call TRBJ2-2; 8 bases fit TRBD2. From germline, CDR1 is LGHNA and CDR2 YNFKEQ. The CDR3 length is 16 residues. J gave up 5 bases and V 0 bases, and 5 bases lay outside the gene matches. The CDR3: CASSQDPGLETGELFF. The DNA of the CDR3 is TGTGCCAGCAGCCAAGATCCGGGACTAGAAACCGGGGAGCTGTTTTTT.

Turning to this clone: This sample also contains other DNA sequences that code for the same CDR3. In DNA, the CDR3 is TGCGCCAGCAGCTTTCAGGGGAACACTGAAGCTTTCTTT. It specifies CASSFQGNTEAFF. This chain uses TRBV5-1 with TRBJ1-1, with D perhaps TRBD1 (5 bases). The CDR3 runs to 13 residues. V lost 2 bases, J lost 1 base, and 6 bases lay in between. Looked up from germline, CDR1 is SGHRS and CDR2 is YFSETQ.

The chain carries TRBV5-6 and TRBJ1-1; D gene uncertain. The length of the CDR3 is 12 residues. The germline V gene encodes CDR1 SGHDT and CDR2 YYEEEE. V gave up 2 bases and J gave up 4 bases, with 6 bases separating them. CDR3 sequence reads: CASSFGGTEAFF. In DNA, the CDR3 is TGTGCCAGCAGCTTTGGCGGCACTGAAGCTTTCTTT. Variable domain in full (rest from reference TRBV5-6 and TRBJ1-1): DAGVTQSPTHLIKTRGQQVTLRCSPKSGHDTVSWYQQALGQGPQFIFQYYEEEERQRGNFPDRFSGHQFPNYSSELNVNALLLGDSALYLCASSFGGTEAFFGQGTRLTVV.

This chain uses TRBV7-2 with TRBJ1-1; the D is unclear. This CDR3 has 15 residues. Germline values: CDR1 SGHTA, CDR2 FQGNSA. The germline V and J ends were trimmed by 7 bases and 3 bases, with 18 bases remaining between them. The CDR3 protein is CASTDGSFRDTEAFF. In DNA form, the CDR3 reads TGTGCCAGCACGGACGGGAGCTTTAGGGACACTGAAGCTTTCTTT.

The chain uses TRBV13 and TRBJ1-2, with 8 bases that match TRBD1. CDR3 length: 13 residues. Germline CDR1 and CDR2: PRHDT and FYEKMQ (reference sequence). V was pared by 6 bases and J by 7 bases, with 7 bases of the junction left unmatched. The CDR3 protein is CASRGQDRRGYTF. The CDR3 DNA sequence: TGTGCCAGCAGGGGACAGGACCGTCGTGGCTACACCTTC.

This clone was recorded only once. The same CDR3 is also encoded by other DNA sequences in this sample. The V and J genes are TRBV7-2 and TRBJ2-1; 15 positions agree with TRBD2. Germline CDR1 is SGHTA and CDR2 is FQGNSA. The V and J ends lost 4 bases and 9 bases, in that order; junction bases with no gene match: 4. CDR3 size: 15 residues. The CDR3 DNA follows: TGTGCCAGCAGCTCGGGACTAGCGGGAGGCGGTGAGCAGTTCTTC. It translates to CASSSGLAGGGEQFF.

V is TRBV6-1 and J is TRBJ1-2; D is uncertain. Germline CDR1 is MNHNS and CDR2 is SASEGT. The CDR3 loop spans 12 amino acids. With 5 bases removed from V and 3 bases from J, the gap between germline ends came to 7 bases. Here the CDR3 DNA reads TGTGCCAGCAGTCAACTGTACTATGGCTACACCTTC. Amino acid sequence: CASSQLYYGYTF.

This clone was found once. This chain connects TRBV14 to TRBJ1-2; TRBD1 matches 7 bases. Germline V gives CDR1 SGHDN, CDR2 FVKESK. The CDR3 totals 14 residues. After removal of 6 bases from V and 4 bases from J, the junction contained 8 bases not matched to a gene. The CDR3 DNA is TGTGCCAGCAGTCAACAGGACAGGATCTATGGCTACACCTTC. As protein: CASSQQDRIYGYTF.

The chain recombines TRBV25-1 with TRBJ1-1, with TRBD1 identical over 7 bases. The CDR3 contains 13 residues. V shed 6 bases, J shed 6 bases, and the junction held 7 bases outside the gene matches. Germline assignment: CDR1 MGHDK and CDR2 SYGVNS. The CDR3 nucleotides are TGTGCCAGCAGCGAGACAGGGCGCGCTGAAGCTTTCTTT. As protein: CASSETGRAEAFF. The full variable domain, its missing parts supplied by reference TRBV25-1 and TRBJ1-1, is EADIYQTPRYLVIGTGKKITLECSQTMGHDKMYWYQQDPGMELHLIHYSYGVNSTEKGDLSSESTVSRIRTEHFPLTLESARPSHTSQYLCASSETGRAEAFFGQGTRLTVV.

This chain's CDR3 is CASSQDPGTSTDTQYF. The CDR3 DNA is TGCGCCAGCAGCCAAGATCCCGGGACTAGCACAGATACGCAGTATTTT. This sequence joins TRBV4-1 and TRBJ2-3; TRBD2 might be the D (6 bases). Per germline, CDR1 MGHRA and CDR2 YSYEKL. The CDR3 loop spans 16 amino acids. V was clipped by 0 bases and J by 0 bases, with 10 bases between them.

The J gene is TRBJ2-1, the V gene TRBV25-1; TRBD2 is a possible D gene (6 bases). The germline V gene has CDR1 MGHDK and CDR2 SYGVNS. The CDR3 covers 15 residues. The V end was cut by 0 bases, the J end by 10 bases, with 16 bases between. CDR3 sequence (DNA): TGTGCCAGCAGTGAATATGGTACGGGAGCTCCAGAGCAGTTCTTC. Its translation: CASSEYGTGAPEQFF.

The chain has TRBV5-4 and TRBJ2-1, with D tentatively TRBD2 (5 bases). Germline values: CDR1 SGHNT, CDR2 YYREEE (reference sequence). CDR3 length: 15 amino acids. V lost 0 bases and J 6 bases, leaving 13 bases between the germline ends. In DNA, the CDR3 is TGTGCCAGCAGCTTGGCGTTGGTAGCGACCAATGAGCAGTTCTTC. The encoded protein is CASSLALVATNEQFF.

This rearrangement joins TRBV5-1 to TRBJ2-2; 7 bases are shared with TRBD1. CDR3 length: 14 residues. The germline V gene encodes CDR1 SGHRS and CDR2 YFSETQ. V gave up 2 bases and J gave up 5 bases; unmatched junction bases: 3. This CDR3 is CASSFDRATGELFF. CDR3 nucleotide sequence: TGCGCCAGCAGCTTCGACAGGGCAACCGGGGAGCTGTTTTTT.

This chain connects TRBV5-4 to TRBJ2-7; 8 nucleotides agree with TRBD2. Trimming cost V 2 bases and J 2 bases; bases outside gene matches: 9. CDR1 is SGHNT, CDR2 YYREEE, per germline (reference sequence). The CDR3 has 16 amino acids. For the CDR3, the DNA is TGTGCCAGCAGCTTTCGGGGGCGGGGGGATGCCTACGAGCAGTACTTC. Its translation: CASSFRGRGDAYEQYF.

The chain joins TRBV6-5 to TRBJ2-1; D may be TRBD2 (7 bases). Germline assignment: CDR1 MNHEY and CDR2 SVGAGI. The V and J ends lost 4 bases and 6 bases respectively, with 16 bases between them. The CDR3 contains 15 residues. Here the CDR3 reads CASSSGGGSGNEQFF. The CDR3 DNA is TGTGCCAGCAGTTCTGGGGGCGGGAGTGGCAATGAGCAGTTCTTC.

The rearrangement uses TRBV10-3 and TRBJ1-4; tentatively, D is TRBD1 (5 bases). Germline V gives CDR1 ENHRY, CDR2 SYGVKD. Trimming took off 7 bases at V and 2 bases at J, with 11 bases between the two ends. This CDR3 is 14 amino acids long. DNA for the CDR3: TGTGCCATCATCCCCTGGGGCACTAATGAAAAACTGTTTTTT. This encodes CAIIPWGTNEKLFF.

This clone was detected a few times. The chain combines TRBV5-5 with TRBJ2-2; D is ambiguous. Trimming stripped 5 bases from V and 2 bases from J, with 16 bases between. The CDR3 contains 16 residues. Looked up from germline, CDR1 is SGHKS and CDR2 is YYEKEE (reference sequence). CDR3 nucleotide sequence: TGTGCCAGCAGTTTACGACATTTAGTTAACACCGGGGAGCTGTTTTTT. Residues: CASSLRHLVNTGELFF.

The chain joins TRBV5-8 to TRBJ1-1; no clear D gene. CDR3 size: 14 residues. The germline V gene has CDR1 SGHTS and CDR2 YDEGEE. V was shortened by 2 bases and J by 5 bases, with 13 bases between the two germline ends. CDR3 sequence: CASSLGGEGTEAFF. The CDR3 DNA reads as TGTGCCAGCAGCTTAGGCGGCGAGGGAACTGAAGCTTTCTTT.

CDR3 amino acids: CASSLSTGGIGNTIYF. The CDR3 DNA follows: TGCGCCAGCAGCCTGTCCACAGGGGGCATAGGAAACACCATATATTTT. The chain has TRBV4-1 and TRBJ1-3; 9 bases map to TRBD1. The germline gives CDR1 MGHRA, CDR2 YSYEKL. V lost 4 bases and J lost 4; bases outside the gene matches: 8. The CDR3 consists of 16 residues.

The genes are TRBV4-1 and TRBJ2-1; TRBD2 matches 7 bases. Germline values: CDR1 MGHRA, CDR2 YSYEKL. The V segment lost 3 bases and the J segment 2 bases; nucleotides outside the gene matches: 1. The CDR3 is made up of 14 amino acids. CDR3 protein: CASSQAGAYNEQFF. The CDR3 nucleotides are TGCGCCAGCAGCCAGGCGGGGGCCTACAATGAGCAGTTCTTC.

This clone was seen more than once but under ten times. This rearrangement joins TRBV6-1 to TRBJ1-1, with 8 bases identical to TRBD1. Trimming at V came to 4 bases and at J to 6 bases, leaving 10 bases not matched to a gene. Germline CDR1 is MNHNS and CDR2 is SASEGT. CDR3 length: 15 residues. CDR3 sequence: CASSVTGQGVSEAFF. For the CDR3, the DNA is TGTGCCAGCAGTGTAACTGGACAGGGTGTCTCTGAAGCTTTCTTT.

The V call is TRBV2, the J call TRBJ1-1, with 9 positions matching TRBD1. With V trimmed by 4 bases and J by 4 bases, 4 bases remained unmatched. The CDR3 totals 14 residues. Per germline, CDR1 SNHLY and CDR2 FYNNEI. The CDR3 sequence is CASSGTGVGTEAFF. In nucleotides, the CDR3 is TGTGCCAGCAGTGGGACAGGGGTGGGCACTGAAGCTTTCTTT.

The gene calls are TRBV5-6 and TRBJ1-2; TRBD1 might be the D (5 bases). V shed 0 bases and J shed 3 bases, with 9 bases lying between them. Per the germline V gene, CDR1 is SGHDT and CDR2 is YYEEEE. The CDR3 has 14 residues. The CDR3 reads CASSLAGQDYGYTF. In nucleotides, the CDR3 is TGTGCCAGCAGCTTGGCAGGGCAGGACTATGGCTACACCTTC.

This sequence joins TRBV7-2 and TRBJ2-7; possible D gene TRBD1, 5 bases. From germline, CDR1 is SGHTA and CDR2 FQGNSA. The CDR3 spans 14 residues. Trimming removed 1 base from V and 2 bases from J, with 9 bases in between. The CDR3 DNA reads as TGTGCCAGCAGCTTAGATCAGGGTCCCTACGAGCAGTACTTC. Translation gives CASSLDQGPYEQYF.

The chain links TRBV7-9 to TRBJ2-5, with TRBD1 identical over 7 bases. V was clipped by 6 bases and J by 5 bases; unmatched bases: 9. Germline CDR1 reads SEHNR; CDR2 reads FQNEAQ (reference sequence). This CDR3 has 14 residues. The CDR3 region is CASSRQGIRETQYF. CDR3 nucleotide sequence: TGTGCCAGCAGTCGACAGGGTATTCGGGAGACCCAGTACTTC.

The chain recombines TRBV6-4 with TRBJ2-7, with 9 bases fitting TRBD2. The CDR3 runs 12 residues. CDR1 MRHNA and CDR2 SNTAGT come from the germline V gene. CDR3 region: CVAGDRCNEQYF. The CDR3 DNA reads TGTGTAGCGGGGGATCGATGTAACGAGCAGTACTTC.

This sequence joins TRBV4-1 and TRBJ2-1; no definite D call. CDR3 size: 14 residues. CDR1 and CDR2 from the germline V gene are MGHRA and YSYEKL. V shed 0 bases and J shed 3 bases, with 6 bases lying between them. This chain's CDR3 is CASSQELDYNEQFF. The CDR3 bases are TGCGCCAGCAGCCAAGAGTTAGACTACAATGAGCAGTTCTTC.

The chain employs TRBV25-1 and TRBJ1-4, with TRBD1 matching over 7 bases. CDR3 length: 15 amino acids. Germline V gives CDR1 MGHDK, CDR2 SYGVNS. The trim removed 4 bases at V and 3 bases at J, leaving 5 bases unmatched. The CDR3 DNA reads TGTGCCAGCAGTGCGTACAGGGGACCTAATGAAAAACTGTTTTTT. Its translation: CASSAYRGPNEKLFF.